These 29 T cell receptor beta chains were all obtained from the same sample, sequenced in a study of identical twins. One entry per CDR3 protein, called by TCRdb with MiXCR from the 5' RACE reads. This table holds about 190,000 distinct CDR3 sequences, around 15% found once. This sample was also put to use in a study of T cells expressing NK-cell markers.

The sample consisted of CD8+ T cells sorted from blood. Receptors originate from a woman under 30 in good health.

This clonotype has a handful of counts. The CDR3 protein is CASSGPGASRQYF. CDR3 bases: TGTGCCAGCAGTGGTCCCGGGGCTAGTAGGCAGTACTTC. This chain joins TRBV25-1 and TRBJ2-7; D is possibly TRBD1 or TRBD2 (5 bases each). The CDR3 runs to 13 residues. Per the germline V gene, CDR1 is MGHDK and CDR2 is SYGVNS. V lost 4 bases, J lost 9 bases, and 16 bases lay in between.

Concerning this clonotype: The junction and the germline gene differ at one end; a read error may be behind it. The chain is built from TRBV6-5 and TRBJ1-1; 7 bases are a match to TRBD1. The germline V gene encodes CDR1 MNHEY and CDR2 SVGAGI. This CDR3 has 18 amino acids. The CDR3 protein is CASSNSLDRVDLGTEAFF. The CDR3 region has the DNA TGTGCCAGCAGTAACTCACTTGACAGGGTTGATCTTGGCACTGAAGCTTTCTTT.

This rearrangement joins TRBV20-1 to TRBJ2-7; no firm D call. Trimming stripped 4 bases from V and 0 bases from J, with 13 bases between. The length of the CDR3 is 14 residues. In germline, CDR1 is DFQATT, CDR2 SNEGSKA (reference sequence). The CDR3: CSATPDAGSYEQYF. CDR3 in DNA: TGCAGTGCTACTCCGGACGCAGGCTCCTACGAGCAGTACTTC.

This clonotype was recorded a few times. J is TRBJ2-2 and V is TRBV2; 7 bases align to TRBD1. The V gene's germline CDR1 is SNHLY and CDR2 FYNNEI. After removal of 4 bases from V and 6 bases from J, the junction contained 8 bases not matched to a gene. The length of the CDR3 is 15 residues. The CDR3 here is CASSVFTGVSGELFF. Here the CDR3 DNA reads TGTGCCAGCAGTGTTTTCACAGGGGTTTCCGGGGAGCTGTTTTTT.

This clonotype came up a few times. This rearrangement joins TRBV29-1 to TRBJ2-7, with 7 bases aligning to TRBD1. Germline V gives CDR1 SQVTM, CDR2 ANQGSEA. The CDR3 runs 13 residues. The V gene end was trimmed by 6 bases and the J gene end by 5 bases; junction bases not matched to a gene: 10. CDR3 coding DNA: TGCAGCGTCTTTGACAGGGTTGGGAACGAGCAGTACTTC. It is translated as CSVFDRVGNEQYF.

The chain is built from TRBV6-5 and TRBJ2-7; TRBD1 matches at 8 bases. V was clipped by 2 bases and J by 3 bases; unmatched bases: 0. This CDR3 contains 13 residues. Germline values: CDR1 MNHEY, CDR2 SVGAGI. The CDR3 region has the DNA TGTGCCAGCAGTTACGGGACAGGCTACGAGCAGTACTTC. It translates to CASSYGTGYEQYF.

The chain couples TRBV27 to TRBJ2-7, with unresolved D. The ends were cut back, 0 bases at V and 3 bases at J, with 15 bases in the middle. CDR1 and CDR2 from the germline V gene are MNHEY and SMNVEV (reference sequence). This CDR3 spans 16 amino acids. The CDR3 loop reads CASSLSDSSIRYEQYF. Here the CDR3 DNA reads TGTGCCAGCAGTTTATCTGACTCCTCTATTCGCTACGAGCAGTACTTC.

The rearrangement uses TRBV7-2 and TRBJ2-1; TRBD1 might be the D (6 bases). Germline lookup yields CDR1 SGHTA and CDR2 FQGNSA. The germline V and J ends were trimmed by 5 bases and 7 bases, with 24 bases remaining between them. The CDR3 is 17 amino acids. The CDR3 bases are TGTGCCAGCAGCGTCCAACCGGGACATGAGTCTTGGAATGAGCAGTTCTTC. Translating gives CASSVQPGHESWNEQFF.

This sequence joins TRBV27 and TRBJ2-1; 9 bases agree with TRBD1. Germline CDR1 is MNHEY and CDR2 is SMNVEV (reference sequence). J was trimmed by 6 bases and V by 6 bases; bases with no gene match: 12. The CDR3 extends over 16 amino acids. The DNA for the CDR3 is TGTGCCAGCAGCCTAGGGACAGGGAAAGGGGTCAATGAGCAGTTCTTC. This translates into CASSLGTGKGVNEQFF.

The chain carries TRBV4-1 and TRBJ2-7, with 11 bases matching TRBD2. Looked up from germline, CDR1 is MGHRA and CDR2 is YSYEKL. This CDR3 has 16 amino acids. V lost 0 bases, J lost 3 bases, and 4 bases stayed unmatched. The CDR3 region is CASSQDGTSGSYEQYF. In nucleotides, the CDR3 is TGCGCCAGCAGCCAAGACGGTACTAGCGGGAGCTACGAGCAGTACTTC.

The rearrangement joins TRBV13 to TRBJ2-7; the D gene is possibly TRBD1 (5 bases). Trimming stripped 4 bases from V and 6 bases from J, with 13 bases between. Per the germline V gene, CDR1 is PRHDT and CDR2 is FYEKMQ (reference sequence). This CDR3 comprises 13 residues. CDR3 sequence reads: CASSSPKGAEQYF. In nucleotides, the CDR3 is TGTGCCAGCAGCTCCCCAAAAGGGGCCGAGCAGTACTTC.

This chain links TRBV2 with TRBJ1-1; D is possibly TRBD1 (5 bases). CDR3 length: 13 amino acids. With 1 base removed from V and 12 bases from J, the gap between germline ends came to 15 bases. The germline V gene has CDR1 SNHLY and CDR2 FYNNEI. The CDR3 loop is CASSEVTGQGTFF. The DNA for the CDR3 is TGTGCCAGCAGTGAAGTGACTGGGCAGGGTACTTTCTTT.

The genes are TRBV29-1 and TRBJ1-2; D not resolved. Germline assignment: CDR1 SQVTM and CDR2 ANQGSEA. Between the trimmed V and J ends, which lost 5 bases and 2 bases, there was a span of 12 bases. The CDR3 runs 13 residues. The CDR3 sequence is CSVPGAINYGYTF. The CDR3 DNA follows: TGCAGCGTTCCGGGCGCGATCAACTATGGCTACACCTTC.

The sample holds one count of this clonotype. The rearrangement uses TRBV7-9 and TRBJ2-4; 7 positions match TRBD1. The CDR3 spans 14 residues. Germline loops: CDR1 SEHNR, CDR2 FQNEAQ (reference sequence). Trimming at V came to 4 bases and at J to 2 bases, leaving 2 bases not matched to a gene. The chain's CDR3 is CASSSQGTKNIQYF. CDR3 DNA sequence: TGTGCCAGCAGCTCACAGGGGACCAAAAACATTCAGTACTTC.

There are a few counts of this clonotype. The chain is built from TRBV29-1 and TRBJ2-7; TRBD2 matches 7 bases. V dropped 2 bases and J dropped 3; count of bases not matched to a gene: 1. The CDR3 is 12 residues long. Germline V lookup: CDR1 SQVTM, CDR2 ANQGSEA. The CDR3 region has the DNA TGCAGCGTTGAATCTAGCGGCTACGAGCAGTACTTC. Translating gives CSVESSGYEQYF.

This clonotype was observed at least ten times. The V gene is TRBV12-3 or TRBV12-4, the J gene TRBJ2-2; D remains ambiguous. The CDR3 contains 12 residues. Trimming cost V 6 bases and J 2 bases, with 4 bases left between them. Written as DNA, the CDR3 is TGTGCCAGCAGCCGTAACACCGGGGAGCTGTTTTTT. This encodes CASSRNTGELFF.

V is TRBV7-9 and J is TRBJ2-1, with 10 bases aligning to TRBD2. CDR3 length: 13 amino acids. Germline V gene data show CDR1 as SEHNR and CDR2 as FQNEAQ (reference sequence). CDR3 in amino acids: CGERGGSYNEQFF. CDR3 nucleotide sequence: TGTGGGGAGCGGGGGGGATCCTACAATGAGCAGTTCTTC.

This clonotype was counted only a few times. CDR3 protein: CASSFRDRGPNEQFF. The CDR3 DNA reads TGTGCCAGCAGCTTCCGGGACAGGGGACCCAATGAGCAGTTCTTC. The rearrangement uses TRBV5-6 and TRBJ2-1; 10 bases are shared with TRBD1. The CDR3 contains 15 residues. Trimming cost V 2 bases and J 6 bases; bases outside gene matches: 5. Germline V gene lookup returns CDR1 SGHDT and CDR2 YYEEEE.

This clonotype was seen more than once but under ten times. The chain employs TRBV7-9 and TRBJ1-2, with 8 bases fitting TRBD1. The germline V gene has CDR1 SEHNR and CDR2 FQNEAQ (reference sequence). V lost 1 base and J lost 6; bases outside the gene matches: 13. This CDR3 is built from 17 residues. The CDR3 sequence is CASSLDVRTGFVDGYTF. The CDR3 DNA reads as TGTGCCAGCAGCTTAGACGTCAGGACAGGGTTTGTAGATGGCTACACCTTC.

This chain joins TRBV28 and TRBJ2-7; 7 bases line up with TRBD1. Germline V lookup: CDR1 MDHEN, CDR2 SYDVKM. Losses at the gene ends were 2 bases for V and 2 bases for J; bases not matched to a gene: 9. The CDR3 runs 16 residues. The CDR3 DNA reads TGTGCCAGCAGTTTAGGTTGGGGACAGAAAGCCTACGAGCAGTACTTC. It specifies CASSLGWGQKAYEQYF. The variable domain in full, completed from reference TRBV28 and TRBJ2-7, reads DVKVTQSSRYLVKRTGEKVFLECVQDMDHENMFWYRQDPGLGLRLIYFSYDVKMKEKGDIPEGYSVSREKKERFSLILESASTNQTSMYLCASSLGWGQKAYEQYFGPGTRLTVT.

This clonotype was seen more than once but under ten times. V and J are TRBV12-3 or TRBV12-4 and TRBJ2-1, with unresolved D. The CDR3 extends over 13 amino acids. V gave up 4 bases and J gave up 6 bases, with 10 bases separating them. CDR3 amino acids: CASSSSLGNEQFF. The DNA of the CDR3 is TGTGCCAGCAGTTCCTCCCTTGGCAATGAGCAGTTCTTC.

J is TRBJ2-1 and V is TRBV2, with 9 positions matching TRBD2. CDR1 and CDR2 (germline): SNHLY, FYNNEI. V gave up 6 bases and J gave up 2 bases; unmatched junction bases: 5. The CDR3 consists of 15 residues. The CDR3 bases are TGTGCCAGCAGAGTAGCGGGGGATGCCTACAATGAGCAGTTCTTC. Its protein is CASRVAGDAYNEQFF.

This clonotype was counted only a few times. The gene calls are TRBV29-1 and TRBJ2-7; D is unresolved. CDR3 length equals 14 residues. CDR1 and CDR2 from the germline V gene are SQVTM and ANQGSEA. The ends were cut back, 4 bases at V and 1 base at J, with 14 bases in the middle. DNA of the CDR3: TGCAGCGTTGGGGCCGTTGATTTTTCCTACGAGCAGTACTTC. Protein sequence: CSVGAVDFSYEQYF.

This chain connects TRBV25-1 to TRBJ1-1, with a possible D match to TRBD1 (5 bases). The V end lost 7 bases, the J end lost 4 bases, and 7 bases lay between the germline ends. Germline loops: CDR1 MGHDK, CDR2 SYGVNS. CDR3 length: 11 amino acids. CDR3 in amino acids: CASTGGTEAFF. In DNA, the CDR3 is TGTGCCAGCACCGGGGGCACTGAAGCTTTCTTT.

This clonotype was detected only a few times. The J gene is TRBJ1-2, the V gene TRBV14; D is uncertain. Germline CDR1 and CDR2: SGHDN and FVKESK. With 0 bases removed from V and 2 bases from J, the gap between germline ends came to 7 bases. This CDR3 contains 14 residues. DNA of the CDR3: TGTGCCAGCAGCCAAGATTCGGAAAACTATGGCTACACCTTC. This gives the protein CASSQDSENYGYTF. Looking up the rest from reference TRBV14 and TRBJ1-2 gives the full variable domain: EAGVTQFPSHSVIEKGQTVTLRCDPISGHDNLYWYRRVMGKEIKFLLHFVKESKQDESGMPNNRFLAERTGGTYSTLKVQPAELEDSGVYFCASSQDSENYGYTFGSGTRLTVV.

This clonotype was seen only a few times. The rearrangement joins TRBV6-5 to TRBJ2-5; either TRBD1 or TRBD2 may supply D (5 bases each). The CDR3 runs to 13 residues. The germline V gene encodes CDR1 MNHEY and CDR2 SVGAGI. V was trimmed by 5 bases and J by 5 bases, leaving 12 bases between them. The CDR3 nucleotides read TGTGCCAGCAGTCTACAGGAGCGGGAGACCCAGTACTTC. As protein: CASSLQERETQYF.

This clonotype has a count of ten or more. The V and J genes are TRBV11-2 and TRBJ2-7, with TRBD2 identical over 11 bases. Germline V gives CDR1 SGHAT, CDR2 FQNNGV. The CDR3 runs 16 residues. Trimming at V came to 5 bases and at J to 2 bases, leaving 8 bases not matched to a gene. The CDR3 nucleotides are TGTGCCAGCAGCCACGCTAGCGGGGGGCGTGCCTACGAGCAGTACTTC. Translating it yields CASSHASGGRAYEQYF. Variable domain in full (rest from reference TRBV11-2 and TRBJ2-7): EAGVAQSPRYKIIEKRQSVAFWCNPISGHATLYWYQQILGQGPKLLIQFQNNGVVDDSQLPKDRFSAERLKGVDSTLKIQPAKLEDSAVYLCASSHASGGRAYEQYFGPGTRLTVT.

CDR3 residues: CASRPLGTAQVTPYNEQFF. CDR3 nucleotides: TGTGCCAGCAGGCCCCTGGGGACGGCCCAAGTCACGCCCTACAATGAGCAGTTCTTC. V and J are TRBV6-1 and TRBJ2-1; the D gene could be TRBD1 or TRBD2 (5 bases each). The V end was cut by 6 bases, the J end by 2 bases, with 26 bases between. In germline, CDR1 is MNHNS, CDR2 SASEGT. The CDR3 runs to 19 residues.

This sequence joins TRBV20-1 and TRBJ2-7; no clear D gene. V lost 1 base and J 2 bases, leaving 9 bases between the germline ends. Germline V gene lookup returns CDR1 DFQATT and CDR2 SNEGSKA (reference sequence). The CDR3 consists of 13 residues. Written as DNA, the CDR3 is TGCAGTGCTAGAGTTAGAAACACCTACGAGCAGTACTTC. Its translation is CSARVRNTYEQYF.